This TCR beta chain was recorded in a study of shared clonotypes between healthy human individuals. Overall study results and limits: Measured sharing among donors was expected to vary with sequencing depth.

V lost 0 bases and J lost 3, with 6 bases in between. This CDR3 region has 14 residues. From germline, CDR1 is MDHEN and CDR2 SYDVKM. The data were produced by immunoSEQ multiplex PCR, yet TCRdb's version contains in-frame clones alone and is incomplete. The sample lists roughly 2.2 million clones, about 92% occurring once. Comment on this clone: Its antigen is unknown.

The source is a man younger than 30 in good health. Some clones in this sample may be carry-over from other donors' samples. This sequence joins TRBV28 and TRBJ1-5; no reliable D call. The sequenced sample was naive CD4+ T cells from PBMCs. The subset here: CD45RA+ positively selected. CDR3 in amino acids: CASSLWPVNQPQHF. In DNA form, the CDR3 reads TGTGCCAGCAGTTTATGGCCCGTCAATCAGCCCCAGCATTTT.